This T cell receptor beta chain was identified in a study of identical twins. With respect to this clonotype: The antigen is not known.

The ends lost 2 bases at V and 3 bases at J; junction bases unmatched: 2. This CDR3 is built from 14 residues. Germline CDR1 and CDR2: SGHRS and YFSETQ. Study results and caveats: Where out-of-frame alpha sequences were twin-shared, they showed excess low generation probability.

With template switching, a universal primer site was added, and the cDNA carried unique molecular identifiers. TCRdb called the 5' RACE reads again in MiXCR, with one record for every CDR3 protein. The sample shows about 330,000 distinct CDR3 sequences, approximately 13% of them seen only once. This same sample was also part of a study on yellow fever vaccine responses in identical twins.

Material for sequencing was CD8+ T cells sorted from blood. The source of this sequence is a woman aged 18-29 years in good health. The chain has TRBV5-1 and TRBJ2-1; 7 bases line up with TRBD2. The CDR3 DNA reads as TGCGCCAGCAGCTTTCGGGGGGACTACAATGAGCAGTTCTTC. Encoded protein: CASSFRGDYNEQFF.